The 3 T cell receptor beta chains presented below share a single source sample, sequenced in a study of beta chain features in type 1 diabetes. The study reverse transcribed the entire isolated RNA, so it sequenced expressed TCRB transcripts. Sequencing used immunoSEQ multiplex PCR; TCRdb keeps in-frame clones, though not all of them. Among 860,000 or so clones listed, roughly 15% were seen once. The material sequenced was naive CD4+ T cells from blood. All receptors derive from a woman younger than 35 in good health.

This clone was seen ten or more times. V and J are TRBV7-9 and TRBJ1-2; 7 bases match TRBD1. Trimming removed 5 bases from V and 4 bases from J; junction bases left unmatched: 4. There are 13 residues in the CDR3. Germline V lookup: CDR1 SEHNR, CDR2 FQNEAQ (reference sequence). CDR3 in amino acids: CASSHRDSYGYTF. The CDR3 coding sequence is TGTGCCAGCAGCCACCGGGACAGCTATGGCTACACCTTC.

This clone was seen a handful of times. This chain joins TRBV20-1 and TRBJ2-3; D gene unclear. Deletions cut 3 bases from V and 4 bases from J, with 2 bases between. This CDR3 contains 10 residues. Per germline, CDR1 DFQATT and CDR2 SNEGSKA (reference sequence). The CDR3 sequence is CSARSDTQYF. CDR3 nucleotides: TGCAGTGCTAGGTCAGATACGCAGTATTTT.

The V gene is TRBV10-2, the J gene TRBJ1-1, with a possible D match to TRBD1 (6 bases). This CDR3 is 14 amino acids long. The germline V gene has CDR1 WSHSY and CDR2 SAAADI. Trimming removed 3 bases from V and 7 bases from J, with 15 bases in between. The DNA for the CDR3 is TGCGCCAGCAGTGAAACGACAGGCTCCGGTGAAGCTTTCTTT. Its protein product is CASSETTGSGEAFF.